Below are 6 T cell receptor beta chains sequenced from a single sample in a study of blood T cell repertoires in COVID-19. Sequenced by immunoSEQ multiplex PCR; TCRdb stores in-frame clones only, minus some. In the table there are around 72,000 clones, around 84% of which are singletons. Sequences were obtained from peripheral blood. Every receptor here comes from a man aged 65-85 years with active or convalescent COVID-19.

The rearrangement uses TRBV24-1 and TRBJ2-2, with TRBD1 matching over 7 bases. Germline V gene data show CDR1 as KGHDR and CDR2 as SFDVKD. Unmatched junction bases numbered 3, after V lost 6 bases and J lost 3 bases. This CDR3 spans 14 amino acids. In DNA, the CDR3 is TGTGCCACCAGTACAGGGGTATACACCGGGGAGCTGTTTTTT. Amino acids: CATSTGVYTGELFF.

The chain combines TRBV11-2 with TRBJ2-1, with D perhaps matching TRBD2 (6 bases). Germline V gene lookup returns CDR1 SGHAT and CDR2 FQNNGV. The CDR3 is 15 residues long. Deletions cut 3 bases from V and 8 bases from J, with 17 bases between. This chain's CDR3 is CASSFGGATAYEQFF. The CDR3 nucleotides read TGTGCCAGCAGCTTCGGCGGGGCCACGGCATATGAGCAGTTCTTC.

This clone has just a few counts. The CDR3 spells CASRPDRGYNSPLHF. The CDR3 nucleotides are TGTGCCAGCAGACCGGACAGAGGATATAATTCACCCCTCCACTTT. The chain couples TRBV7-2 to TRBJ1-6; TRBD1 is a possible D gene (6 bases). Germline CDR1 SGHTA, CDR2 FQGNSA. The CDR3 has 15 residues. V lost 6 bases, J lost 4 bases, and 13 bases lay in between.

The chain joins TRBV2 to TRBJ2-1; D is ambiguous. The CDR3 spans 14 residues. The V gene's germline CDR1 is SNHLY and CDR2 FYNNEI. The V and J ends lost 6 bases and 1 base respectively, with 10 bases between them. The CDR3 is CASRKTESYNEQFF. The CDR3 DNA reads TGTGCCAGCAGAAAAACAGAGTCCTACAATGAGCAGTTCTTC.

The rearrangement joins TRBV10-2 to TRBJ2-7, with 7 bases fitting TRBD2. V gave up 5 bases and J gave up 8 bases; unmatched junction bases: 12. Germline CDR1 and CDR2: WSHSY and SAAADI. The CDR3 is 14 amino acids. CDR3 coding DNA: TGCGCCAGCAGTTCCGGAGACGGGAGGCTTCAGCAGTACTTC. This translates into CASSSGDGRLQQYF.

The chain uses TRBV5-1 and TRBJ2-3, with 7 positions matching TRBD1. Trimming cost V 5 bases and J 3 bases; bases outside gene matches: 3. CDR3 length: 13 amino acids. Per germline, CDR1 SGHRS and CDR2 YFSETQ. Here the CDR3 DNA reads TGCGCCAGCAGAGGCAGGGGGACAGATACGCAGTATTTT. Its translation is CASRGRGTDTQYF.